This T cell receptor (beta chain) was obtained from a study of T-cell memory formation after mild COVID-19. Overall study context: The study found TCR clusters largely donor specific.

With constant-segment primers, 5'RACE yielded cDNA libraries of TCR alpha and TCR beta that carried sample barcodes and UMIs. TCRdb re-derived calls from the 5' RACE reads in MiXCR, one entry per CDR3 protein. The sample includes some 150,000 distinct CDR3 sequences, 15% to 20% seen only once; the top ten take approximately 2.3%. This CDR3 region has 12 residues. V was shortened by 0 bases and J by 5 bases, with 2 bases between the two germline ends. With regard to this clonotype: The antigen is unknown.

General study results and limits: There was a balanced CD4/CD8 profile in clones contracting day 15 to 85, and later expanders leaned CD4+. Pre-infection memory showed some responding clones, and this suggested that cross-reactive memory joined.

The sample taken for sequencing was PBMCs or a T cell subset sorted from them (not recorded which). This sequence was found in an adult woman who had mild COVID-19 (a few samples of this study predate the infection). Cell type and time point are not known. The chain recombines TRBV12-3 or TRBV12-4 with TRBJ1-3; D is uncertain. CDR3 region: CASSLARNTIYF. The CDR3, as DNA: TGTGCCAGCAGTTTAGCGAGAAACACCATATATTTT.